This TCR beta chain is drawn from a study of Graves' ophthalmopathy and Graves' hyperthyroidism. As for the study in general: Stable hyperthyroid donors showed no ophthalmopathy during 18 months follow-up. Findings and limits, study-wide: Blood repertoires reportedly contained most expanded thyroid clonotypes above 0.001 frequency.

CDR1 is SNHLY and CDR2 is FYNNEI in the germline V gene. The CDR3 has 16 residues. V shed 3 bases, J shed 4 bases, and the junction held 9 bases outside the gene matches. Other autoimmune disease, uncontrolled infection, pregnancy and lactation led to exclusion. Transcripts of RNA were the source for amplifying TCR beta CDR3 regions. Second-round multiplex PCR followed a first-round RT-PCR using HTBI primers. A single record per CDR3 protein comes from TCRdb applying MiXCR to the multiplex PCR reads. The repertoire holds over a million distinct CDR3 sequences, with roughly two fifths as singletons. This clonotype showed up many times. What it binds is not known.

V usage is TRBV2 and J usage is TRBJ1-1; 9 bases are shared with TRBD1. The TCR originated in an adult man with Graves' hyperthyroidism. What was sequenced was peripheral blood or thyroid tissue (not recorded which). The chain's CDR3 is CASSDVGTGRGTEAFF. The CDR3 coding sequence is TGTGCCAGCAGTGATGTGGGGACAGGGAGAGGCACTGAAGCTTTCTTT.